A selection of T cell receptor beta chains follows, all from one sample in a study of blood T cell repertoires in COVID-19. Repertoires were generated with immunoSEQ multiplex PCR, while TCRdb's copy carries only in-frame clones and drops some. Of roughly 280,000 clones in the sample, approximately 88% were seen once. The sample taken for sequencing was peripheral blood. These receptors came from a man over 45 with acute or convalescent COVID-19. Both conserved end residues are part of each CDR3. Each record gives: CDR3 length, V gene, J gene, clone size, D gene, CDR3 DNA, CDR3 protein. The D gene is left open where the match is weak. Clone sizes are given selectively: once, few, many, or a class where the clone is expanded.

cdr3_length: 14; v_call: TRBV18; j_call: TRBJ1-5; clone_size: .; d_call: .; cdr3_nt: TGTGCCAGCTCATCCCAGGGTAGCAATCAGCCCCAGCATTTT; cdr3_aa: CASSSQGSNQPQHF
cdr3_length: 14; v_call: TRBV7-9; j_call: TRBJ1-1; clone_size: .; d_call: TRBD1; cdr3_nt: TGTGCCAGCACCCCACAGGGGGCGCAGACTGAAGCTTTCTTT; cdr3_aa: CASTPQGAQTEAFF
cdr3_length: 12; v_call: TRBV7-9; j_call: TRBJ2-5; clone_size: .; d_call: .; cdr3_nt: TGTGCCAGCAGCTTAGCCCTGGAGACCCAGTACTTC; cdr3_aa: CASSLALETQYF
cdr3_length: 14; v_call: TRBV7-9; j_call: TRBJ2-7; clone_size: .; d_call: TRBD1; cdr3_nt: TGTGCCAGCAGCTTTGGGACAGGTTCCTACGAGCAGTACTTC; cdr3_aa: CASSFGTGSYEQYF
cdr3_length: 14; v_call: TRBV7-9; j_call: TRBJ1-1; clone_size: .; d_call: .; cdr3_nt: TGTGCCAGCAGCTCCGTCAGACAAAACACTGAAGCTTTCTTT; cdr3_aa: CASSSVRQNTEAFF
cdr3_length: 12; v_call: TRBV3-1/TRBV3-2; j_call: TRBJ1-4; clone_size: .; d_call: .; cdr3_nt: TGTGCCAGCGGAGAGTTTAATGAAAAACTGTTTTTT; cdr3_aa: CASGEFNEKLFF
cdr3_length: 18; v_call: TRBV7-6; j_call: TRBJ2-3; clone_size: .; d_call: TRBD2; cdr3_nt: TGTGCCAGCAGCCGATCACGTGGGGGGGATTTTGTGACAGATACGCAGTATTTT; cdr3_aa: CASSRSRGGDFVTDTQYF
cdr3_length: 15; v_call: TRBV2; j_call: TRBJ2-7; clone_size: few; d_call: TRBD2; cdr3_nt: TGTGCCAGCAGTGAGGGAGGGGAACCGCCCTACGAGCAGTACTTC; cdr3_aa: CASSEGGEPPYEQYF
cdr3_length: 13; v_call: TRBV6-6; j_call: TRBJ2-7; clone_size: .; d_call: TRBD1; cdr3_nt: TGTGCCAGCAGTCGGGACAGAGACTACGAGCAGTACTTC; cdr3_aa: CASSRDRDYEQYF
cdr3_length: 14; v_call: TRBV18; j_call: TRBJ1-4; clone_size: once; d_call: TRBD1; cdr3_nt: TGTGCCAGCTCACCGAGGACAGGCAGCGAGAAACTGTTTTTT; cdr3_aa: CASSPRTGSEKLFF
cdr3_length: 15; v_call: TRBV3-1/TRBV3-2; j_call: TRBJ1-5; clone_size: .; d_call: .; cdr3_nt: TGTGCCAGCAGCCAAGGCACAGGGATCGATCAGCCCCAGCATTTT; cdr3_aa: CASSQGTGIDQPQHF
cdr3_length: 16; v_call: TRBV6-6; j_call: TRBJ2-1; clone_size: .; d_call: .; cdr3_nt: TGTGCCAGCAGTTACTCGAGGTGGACTGCCGCGGGGGAGCAGTTCTTC; cdr3_aa: CASSYSRWTAAGEQFF
cdr3_length: 17; v_call: TRBV11-2; j_call: TRBJ2-3; clone_size: .; d_call: TRBD2; cdr3_nt: TGTGCCAGCAGCCAAGGACTAGCGGGGGCGGGAACAGATACGCAGTATTTT; cdr3_aa: CASSQGLAGAGTDTQYF
cdr3_length: 15; v_call: TRBV9; j_call: TRBJ1-4; clone_size: .; d_call: .; cdr3_nt: TGTGCCAGCACCCCAGGCGGGGAGTGGGGTGAAAAACTGTTTTTT; cdr3_aa: CASTPGGEWGEKLFF
cdr3_length: 15; v_call: TRBV6-4; j_call: TRBJ2-7; clone_size: .; d_call: TRBD2; cdr3_nt: TGTGCCAGCAGTGACTGGGCTAGCGGGCCCAGCGAGCAGTACTTC; cdr3_aa: CASSDWASGPSEQYF
cdr3_length: 14; v_call: TRBV19; j_call: TRBJ1-1; clone_size: .; d_call: .; cdr3_nt: TGTGCCAGTAGTCCCACAGGGACGGCCACTGAAGCTTTCTTT; cdr3_aa: CASSPTGTATEAFF
cdr3_length: 15; v_call: TRBV5-1; j_call: TRBJ2-5; clone_size: .; d_call: TRBD2; cdr3_nt: TGCGCCAGCAGCTTGTTTCTAGCGGCTACGGAGACCCAGTACTTC; cdr3_aa: CASSLFLAATETQYF
cdr3_length: 13; v_call: TRBV18; j_call: TRBJ1-4; clone_size: .; d_call: .; cdr3_nt: TGTGCCAGCTCACCGGGGCCCGGGGAAAAACTGTTTTTT; cdr3_aa: CASSPGPGEKLFF
cdr3_length: 14; v_call: TRBV7-3; j_call: TRBJ2-2; clone_size: .; d_call: .; cdr3_nt: TGTGCCAGCAGCTTATCGGCGGGCCAGCGGGAGCTGTTTTTT; cdr3_aa: CASSLSAGQRELFF
cdr3_length: 14; v_call: TRBV6-5; j_call: TRBJ1-1; clone_size: once; d_call: .; cdr3_nt: TGTGCCAGCAGTTACCTTGGACAGACCACTGAAGCTTTCTTT; cdr3_aa: CASSYLGQTTEAFF
cdr3_length: 13; v_call: TRBV6-5; j_call: TRBJ2-5; clone_size: few; d_call: .; cdr3_nt: TGTGCCAGCATGTTGCGCCTTCAAGAGACCCAGTACTTC; cdr3_aa: CASMLRLQETQYF
cdr3_length: 15; v_call: TRBV9; j_call: TRBJ2-2; clone_size: .; d_call: TRBD1; cdr3_nt: TGTGCCAGCAGCCTGGGACAGGGGAACACCGGGGAGCTGTTTTTT; cdr3_aa: CASSLGQGNTGELFF